The 24 T cell receptor beta chains below all came from one sample that was sequenced in a study of T cells in Graves' hyperthyroidism and ophthalmopathy. What was amplified from RNA transcripts were TCR beta CDR3 regions. HTBI primers were employed in a first-round RT-PCR of the TCR CDR3. TCRdb recomputed calls from the multiplex PCR reads with MiXCR, one row per CDR3 protein. The table shows about 720,000 distinct CDR3 sequences, with roughly 15% occurring only once. Source material: blood. These receptors were taken from a man aged 18 to 29 with Graves' hyperthyroidism.

This clonotype showed up many times. V and J are TRBV3-1 and TRBJ1-5; 8 positions match TRBD1. This CDR3 region has 16 residues. V was clipped by 4 bases and J by 4 bases; unmatched bases: 9. Germline V gives CDR1 LGHDT, CDR2 YNNKEL (reference sequence). As DNA, the CDR3 is TGTGCCAGCAGCCCTGGGACAGGCCAACCTAATCAGCCCCAGCATTTT. This translates into CASSPGTGQPNQPQHF.

This clonotype was picked up a small number of times. The chain combines TRBV10-3 with TRBJ2-5; unclear D gene. Trimming pared 2 bases from V and 1 base from J, leaving 5 bases between. The CDR3 has 13 amino acids. Germline CDR1 and CDR2: ENHRY and SYGVKD. CDR3 amino acids: CAISEEAQETQYF. For the CDR3, the DNA is TGTGCCATCAGTGAGGAAGCCCAAGAGACCCAGTACTTC.

This clonotype was seen more than once but under ten times. V usage is TRBV2 and J usage is TRBJ2-7, with 12 bases matching TRBD2. The CDR3 runs 18 residues. CDR1 SNHLY and CDR2 FYNNEI come from the germline V gene. Trimming at V came to 6 bases and at J to 1 base, leaving 13 bases not matched to a gene. The CDR3 DNA reads TGTGCCAGCAGGGGGACTAGCGGGTTGCCCTTGAATTCCTACGAGCAGTACTTC. The encoded protein is CASRGTSGLPLNSYEQYF.

This clonotype was recorded many times. The chain has TRBV28 and TRBJ2-7, with 8 bases matching TRBD1. The CDR3 extends over 14 amino acids. V trimming: 6 bases; J trimming: 0 bases; junction bases outside the gene matches: 4. The germline V gene encodes CDR1 MDHEN and CDR2 SYDVKM. CDR3 sequence reads: CASRRTGLSYEQYF. DNA for the CDR3: TGTGCCAGCAGGAGGACAGGGCTCTCCTACGAGCAGTACTTC.

This clonotype was picked up many times. This sequence joins TRBV20-1 and TRBJ2-1; D gene unclear. The germline V and J ends were trimmed by 4 bases and 0 bases, with 10 bases remaining between them. The CDR3 totals 14 residues. Germline CDR1 and CDR2: DFQATT and SNEGSKA (reference sequence). CDR3 nucleotide sequence: TGCAGTGCTAACCGAGGTAGCTCCTACAATGAGCAGTTCTTC. This encodes CSANRGSSYNEQFF.

This clonotype was counted many times. The genes are TRBV2 and TRBJ2-1; 9 bases fit TRBD2. With V trimmed by 7 bases and J by 6 bases, 13 bases remained unmatched. This CDR3 is 16 amino acids long. The germline V gene encodes CDR1 SNHLY and CDR2 FYNNEI. The CDR3 DNA is TGTGCCAGCATCTCGGAAGGGACTAGCATTTCCAATGAGCAGTTCTTC. Residues: CASISEGTSISNEQFF.

About this clonotype: One end of the junction is discordant with germline, which a read error may explain. V gene TRBV7-3 combines with J gene TRBJ2-2; 10 bases are shared with TRBD2. In germline, CDR1 is SGHTA, CDR2 FQGTGA. The CDR3 runs to 17 residues. The CDR3 protein is CASSYPLAGEDTGELLF. The CDR3 DNA follows: TGTGCCAGCAGCTATCCCCTAGCGGGAGAGGACACCGGGGAGCTGCTTTTT.

The chain uses TRBV7-9 and TRBJ1-5, with TRBD1 as a possible D gene (5 bases). V lost 5 bases, J lost 0 bases, and 14 bases lay in between. The germline CDR1 and CDR2 sequences are SEHNR and FQNEAQ (reference sequence). The CDR3 length is 16 residues. In DNA form, the CDR3 reads TGTGCCAGCAGCCGGGGCGGGGGGTATAGCAATCAGCCCCAGCATTTT. Protein sequence: CASSRGGGYSNQPQHF.

This clonotype was seen at least ten times. The CDR3 nucleotides read TGTGCCAGCTCACCAACCTGGGCCGGGGAGCTGTTTTTT. This translates into CASSPTWAGELFF. The genes are TRBV18 and TRBJ2-2; D gene uncertain. The V gene's germline CDR1 is KGHSH and CDR2 LQKENI. The CDR3 runs 13 residues. Trimming shortened V by 2 bases and J by 6 bases, and 7 bases separated the two germline ends.

This clonotype was recorded at least ten times. The chain joins TRBV2 to TRBJ1-2; TRBD1 is a possible D gene (5 bases). Trimming left V 3 bases short and J 7 bases short, with 12 bases between. The CDR3 is 13 amino acids. Germline V gene sequence: CDR1 SNHLY, CDR2 FYNNEI. The CDR3 nucleotides read TGTGCCAGCAGTGAGCGGGACCGCTTTGGCTACACCTTC. Its protein product is CASSERDRFGYTF.

In its sample, this clonotype was seen many times. The chain is built from TRBV2 and TRBJ2-1; 8 positions agree with TRBD2. The ends lost 6 bases at V and 1 base at J; junction bases unmatched: 11. Germline V gene data show CDR1 as SNHLY and CDR2 as FYNNEI. This CDR3 is built from 17 residues. The CDR3 DNA follows: TGTGCCAGCAGCTTACGGGGACTAGATCCATCCTACAATGAGCAGTTCTTC. Translating gives CASSLRGLDPSYNEQFF.

This clonotype has just a few counts. The CDR3 spells CASSLTQLVSYEQYF. The CDR3, as DNA: TGTGCCAGCAGTCTTACACAGCTAGTCTCCTACGAGCAGTACTTC. The chain employs TRBV7-8 and TRBJ2-7, with unresolved D. The germline gives CDR1 SGHVS, CDR2 FQNEAQ. The CDR3 has 15 amino acids. V lost 6 bases to trimming and J lost 0 bases, with 15 bases between them. Full variable domain (missing parts from reference TRBV7-8 and TRBJ2-7): GAGVSQSPRYKVAKRGQDVALRCDPISGHVSLFWYQQALGQGPEFLTYFQNEAQLDKSGLPSDRFFAERPEGSVSTLKIQRTQQEDSAVYLCASSLTQLVSYEQYFGPGTRLTVT.

This clonotype occurred many times. This chain uses TRBV19 with TRBJ1-1; possible D gene TRBD1, 5 bases. With 9 bases removed from V and 1 base from J, the gap between germline ends came to 12 bases. The CDR3 is 13 residues long. Looked up from germline, CDR1 is LNHDA and CDR2 is SQIVND (reference sequence). CDR3 protein: CASSRGENTEAFF. The CDR3 nucleotides read TGTGCCAGCAGTCGGGGGGAGAACACTGAAGCTTTCTTT. Full variable domain (missing parts from reference TRBV19 and TRBJ1-1): DGGITQSPKYLFRKEGQNVTLSCEQNLNHDAMYWYRQDPGQGLRLIYYSQIVNDFQKGDIAEGYSVSREKKESFPLTVTSAQKNPTAFYLCASSRGENTEAFFGQGTRLTVV.

J is TRBJ2-5 and V is TRBV7-9, with D tentatively TRBD1 (6 bases). The CDR3 totals 15 residues. The ends were cut back, 3 bases at V and 3 bases at J, with 14 bases in the middle. Germline CDR1 is SEHNR and CDR2 is FQNEAQ (reference sequence). The CDR3 DNA sequence: TGTGCCAGCAGCTTGATGGTAGGGGGTGAAGAGACCCAGTACTTC. Protein product: CASSLMVGGEETQYF.

This clonotype was seen a handful of times. V gene TRBV6-1 combines with J gene TRBJ2-1; either TRBD1 or TRBD2 may supply D (6 bases each). Trimming stripped 1 base from V and 0 bases from J, with 13 bases between. This CDR3 has 17 amino acids. Germline values: CDR1 MNHNS, CDR2 SASEGT. The CDR3 loop reads CASSEGGGRSSYNEQFF. The CDR3, as DNA: TGTGCCAGCAGTGAAGGTGGGGGGCGGAGCTCCTACAATGAGCAGTTCTTC.

This clonotype was observed a few times. This chain connects TRBV6-1 to TRBJ2-7; 8 bases align to TRBD1. The CDR3 contains 14 residues. Germline trimming cut 5 bases from V and 2 bases from J; bases unmatched to any gene: 5. CDR1 and CDR2 (germline): MNHNS, SASEGT. The CDR3 spells CASSPWTGTYEQYF. The CDR3 DNA follows: TGTGCCAGCAGTCCCTGGACAGGGACCTACGAGCAGTACTTC.

This clonotype came up many times. The J gene is TRBJ2-5, the V gene TRBV12-3 or TRBV12-4; D is undetermined. The CDR3 is made up of 15 amino acids. The ends were cut back, 0 bases at V and 1 base at J, with 9 bases in the middle. The CDR3 DNA reads TGTGCCAGCAGTTTAGCCGCCGGGCTCCAAGAGACCCAGTACTTC. Its translation: CASSLAAGLQETQYF.

This clonotype was detected ten times or more. V usage is TRBV5-5 and J usage is TRBJ1-1, with D tentatively TRBD1 (5 bases). Trimming took off 2 bases at V and 0 bases at J, with 8 bases between the two ends. There are 14 residues in the CDR3. The V gene's germline CDR1 is SGHKS and CDR2 YYEKEE (reference sequence). CDR3 sequence reads: CASSLWGLNTEAFF. The CDR3, as DNA: TGTGCCAGCAGCTTATGGGGGTTGAACACTGAAGCTTTCTTT.

This clonotype was seen at least ten times. This chain uses TRBV28 with TRBJ2-1; 10 bases match TRBD2. V shed 6 bases, J shed 6 bases, and the junction held 8 bases outside the gene matches. The length of the CDR3 is 15 residues. Per the germline V gene, CDR1 is MDHEN and CDR2 is SYDVKM. The chain's CDR3 is CASRPGTSEINEQFF. The DNA for the CDR3 is TGTGCCAGCAGGCCCGGGACTAGCGAAATCAATGAGCAGTTCTTC. Using reference TRBV28 and TRBJ2-1 for the parts outside the CDR3, the full variable domain is DVKVTQSSRYLVKRTGEKVFLECVQDMDHENMFWYRQDPGLGLRLIYFSYDVKMKEKGDIPEGYSVSREKKERFSLILESASTNQTSMYLCASRPGTSEINEQFFGPGTRLTVL.

Ten or more counts support this clonotype. The rearrangement uses TRBV7-9 and TRBJ2-5, with TRBD2 as a possible D gene (5 bases). The CDR3 runs 15 residues. V was shortened by 1 base and J by 3 bases, with 12 bases between the two germline ends. CDR1 is SEHNR and CDR2 is FQNEAQ in the germline V gene (reference sequence). CDR3 DNA: TGTGCCAGCAGCTTAGGTTCGAGCGGAAAAGAGACCCAGTACTTC. Its translation is CASSLGSSGKETQYF. The entire variable domain, with the rest obtained from reference TRBV7-9 and TRBJ2-5, is as follows: DTGVSQNPRHKITKRGQNVTFRCDPISEHNRLYWYRQTLGQGPEFLTYFQNEAQLEKSRLLSDRFSAERPKGSFSTLEIQRTEQGDSAMYLCASSLGSSGKETQYFGPGTRLLVL.

Only a few counts were recorded for this clonotype. The rearrangement links TRBV15 to TRBJ2-3, with 8 bases lining up with TRBD1. The J segment lost 1 base and the V segment lost 8 bases, leaving 11 bases of the junction unmatched. The length of the CDR3 is 16 residues. Germline CDR1 and CDR2: LNHNV and YYDKDF (reference sequence). CDR3 sequence: CATLETGGSGTDTQYF. In DNA form, the CDR3 reads TGTGCCACCCTTGAAACAGGGGGTTCCGGCACAGATACGCAGTATTTT.

Many counts were recorded for this clonotype. V gene TRBV27 combines with J gene TRBJ2-7, with 7 bases that match TRBD1. The CDR3 totals 15 residues. Trimming cost V 6 bases and J 4 bases; bases outside gene matches: 12. The germline gives CDR1 MNHEY, CDR2 SMNVEV (reference sequence). Here the CDR3 reads CASSPLGDSLYEQYF. The CDR3 region has the DNA TGTGCCAGCAGCCCCCTGGGGGACAGTCTATACGAGCAGTACTTC.

This clonotype came up a few times. The junction departs from germline at one end; a sequencing error may be responsible. DNA of the CDR3: TGCGCCGGCAGTGAGTCGGGTAACCCTGAAGCTTTCTTT. It translates to CAGSESGNPEAFF. The chain uses TRBV10-1 and TRBJ1-1; D is undetermined. CDR1 is WNHNN, CDR2 SYGVQD, per germline (reference sequence). The CDR3 runs 13 residues.

This clonotype was counted between two and nine times. The rearrangement links TRBV4-1 to TRBJ2-7; a possible D gene is TRBD1 (5 bases). The CDR3 contains 16 residues. Trimming stripped 0 bases from V and 0 bases from J, with 12 bases between. Germline V gene data show CDR1 as MGHRA and CDR2 as YSYEKL. CDR3 DNA: TGCGCCAGCAGCCAAGAGCCCAGGGTGAGCTCCTACGAGCAGTACTTC. It yields the protein CASSQEPRVSSYEQYF.